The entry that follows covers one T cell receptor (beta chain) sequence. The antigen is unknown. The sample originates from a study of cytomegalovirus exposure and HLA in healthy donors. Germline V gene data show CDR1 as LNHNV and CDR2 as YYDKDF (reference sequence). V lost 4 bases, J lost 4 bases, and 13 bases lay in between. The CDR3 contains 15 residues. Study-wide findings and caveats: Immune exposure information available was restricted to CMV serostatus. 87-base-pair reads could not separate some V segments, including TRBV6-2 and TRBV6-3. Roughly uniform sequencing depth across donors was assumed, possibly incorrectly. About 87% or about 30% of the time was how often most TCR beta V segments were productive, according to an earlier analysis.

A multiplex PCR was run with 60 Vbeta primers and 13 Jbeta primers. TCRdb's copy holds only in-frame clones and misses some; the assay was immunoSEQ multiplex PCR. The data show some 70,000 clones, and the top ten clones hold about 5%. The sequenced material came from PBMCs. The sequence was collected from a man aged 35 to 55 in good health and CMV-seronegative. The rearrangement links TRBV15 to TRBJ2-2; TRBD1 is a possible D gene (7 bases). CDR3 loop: CATSTYRGGTGELFF. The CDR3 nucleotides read TGTGCCACCAGCACTTACAGGGGAGGCACCGGGGAGCTGTTTTTT. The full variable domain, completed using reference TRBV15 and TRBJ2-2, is DAMVIQNPRYQVTQFGKPVTLSCSQTLNHNVMYWYQQKSSQAPKLLFHYYDKDFNNEADTPDNFQSRRPNTSFCFLDIRSPGLGDTAMYLCATSTYRGGTGELFFGEGSRLTVL.